This T cell receptor (beta chain) comes out of a study of blood T cells in healthy people across ages. This CDR3 is built from 15 residues. Trimming removed 9 bases at V and 6 bases at J, with 20 bases between. In germline, CDR1 is SEHNR, CDR2 FQNEAQ (reference sequence). As concerns this clonotype: The antigen is undetermined.

Study-wide points: The long-lived group displayed more naive CD4+ cells, plus higher diversity, than the aged donors did. The recorded TCR beta diversity per million T cells decreased in a roughly linear manner with age.

Donor samples were obtained from healthy Caucasian individuals from Russia, aged about 6 to 100. Samples each had at least 5.5 micrograms of total RNA extracted. Sample-barcoded 5' priming and a J-beta primer mix drove a second PCR of roughly 6 to 12 cycles. TCRdb re-called the 5' RACE reads through MiXCR, storing one row per CDR3 protein. Among about 1.1 million distinct CDR3 sequences listed, approximately 38% were seen once. This rearrangement joins TRBV7-9 to TRBJ2-2; D gene ambiguous. The receptor was derived from a man between 18 and 35 years old in good health. Sequenced material: blood. The CDR3 is CASSITRTASGELFF. The CDR3 DNA sequence: TGTGCCAGTAGCATCACCAGGACGGCCTCCGGGGAGCTGTTTTTT.